The rows below give T cell receptor beta chains drawn from one sample of a study of identifying expanded T cells in peripheral blood. Assay used: immunoSEQ multiplex PCR; TCRdb lists only in-frame clones, some missing. The profile shows 60,000 to 70,000 clones, approximately 89% of them singletons. Sequencing was performed on blood. These receptor sequences come from a person aged 18-69 years in good health. Both conserved end residues are trimmed from each CDR3.

v_call,cdr3_aa
TRBV27,ASSRGTGGLSYEQY
TRBV4-2,ASRGAGNLNIQY
TRBV4-2,ASSQASSGGQLAKNIQY
TRBV7-3,ASSFGLAGVYEQF
TRBV6-5,ASRLQGENTEAF
TRBV30,AWSGLSGVDSPLH
TRBV9,ASSVGGLASYNEQF
TRBV7-3,ASSRGQGEKLF
TRBV4-1,ASSQRQDGSYEQY
TRBV28,ASSGPRRTNEKLF
TRBV11-1,ASSLAIFGAGVDNEQF
TRBV5-1,ASSLLPAGVQETQY
TRBV29-1,SVPTASTDTQY
TRBV6-5,ASSYSGQREGYT
TRBV2,AITGVPRADTQY
TRBV5-1,ASSQQGAEQF
TRBV28,ASSHTEYEQY
TRBV4-3,ASSQGLADYNEQF
TRBV6-4,ASSGGGATDTQY
TRBV28,ASSPPGLITGELF
TRBV29-1,SASGGSIRADTQY
TRBV25-1,ASSEDRQGEEQY
TRBV27,ASSFGGLAGGQDTQY
TRBV14,ASSQAFGPRGLYEQY
TRBV2,ASSAVSTAGAGPQH
TRBV5-4,ASSLLGPDNEQF
TRBV9,ASSEPRDSYNEQF
TRBV4-3,ASSQDSGSGLRGEQY
TRBV28,ASTSGTGDLGEN
TRBV27,ASSLSGPTKAF
TRBV28,ASSPPLTTDSFGNTIY
TRBV11-2,ASSLGGLRREKLF
TRBV10-3,AMSQSSYNEQF
TRBV6-5,ASSYRGVSSYEQY
TRBV5-1,ASSFGNSGNTIY
TRBV11-2,ASSLRGSRFSNEQF
TRBV5-4,ASSFQGGPEAF
TRBV2,ASRAGLTDTQY
TRBV28,ASSPPRDRGGF
TRBV9,ASSVAPRSTYEQY
TRBV6-4,ASSEGAYNEQF
TRBV19,ASSFGTGGVETQY